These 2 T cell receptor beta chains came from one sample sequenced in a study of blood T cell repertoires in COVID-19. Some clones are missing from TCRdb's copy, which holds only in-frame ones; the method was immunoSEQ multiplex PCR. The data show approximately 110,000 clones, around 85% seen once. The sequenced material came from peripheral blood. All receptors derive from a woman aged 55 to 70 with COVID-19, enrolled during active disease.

The CDR3 nucleotides are TGCGCCAGCAGCGACGGGGGAGGGACACACAATGAGCAGTTCTTC. This codes for CASSDGGGTHNEQFF. The chain uses TRBV4-1 and TRBJ2-1, with a tentative D call TRBD2 (7 bases). CDR3 length: 15 amino acids. Germline CDR1 MGHRA, CDR2 YSYEKL. Trimming took off 5 bases at V and 5 bases at J, with 16 bases between the two ends.

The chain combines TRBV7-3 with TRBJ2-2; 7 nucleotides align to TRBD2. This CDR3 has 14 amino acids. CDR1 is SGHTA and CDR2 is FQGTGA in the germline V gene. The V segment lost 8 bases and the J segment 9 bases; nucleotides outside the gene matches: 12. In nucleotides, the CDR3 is TGTGCCAGCGGCTATTCGCGGGGGATAAGGGAGCTGTTTTTT. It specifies CASGYSRGIRELFF.